This entry lists 13 T cell receptor beta chains sequenced from one sample in a study of blood T cell repertoires in COVID-19. The protocol was immunoSEQ multiplex PCR, while the TCRdb copy is restricted to in-frame clones and leaves out a portion. The data show some 260,000 clones, approximately 90% seen once. Specimen: peripheral blood. These receptors all stem from a woman aged 40 to 49 who had recovered from COVID-19.

This clone is a singleton in its sample. The chain joins TRBV14 to TRBJ2-7; D gene unclear. Deletions cut 1 base from V and 2 bases from J, with 15 bases between. Germline V gives CDR1 SGHDN, CDR2 FVKESK. The CDR3 is 16 amino acids. CDR3 sequence: CASSQVYSPITYEQYF. CDR3 coding DNA: TGTGCCAGCAGCCAAGTTTACAGCCCTATTACCTACGAGCAGTACTTC.

This chain joins TRBV7-8 and TRBJ1-6; D gene ambiguous. Trimming left V 1 base short and J 0 bases short, with 22 bases between. The CDR3 totals 21 residues. CDR1 SGHVS and CDR2 FQNEAQ come from the germline V gene. CDR3 bases: TGTGCCAGCAGCTTAGTCGTAGGTAGCGGAGCCTCAGGCTCCTATAATTCACCCCTCCACTTT. The encoded protein is CASSLVVGSGASGSYNSPLHF.

This chain joins TRBV6-7 and TRBJ2-2, with 8 nucleotides matching TRBD2. TRBV6-7 qualifies as an ORF whose function is uncertain. V was clipped by 0 bases and J by 5 bases; unmatched bases: 2. This CDR3 has 15 amino acids. CDR3 amino acids: CASSYSCGGTGELFF. In DNA, the CDR3 is TGTGCCAGCAGTTACTCGTGCGGGGGGACCGGGGAGCTGTTTTTT.

J is TRBJ2-1 and V is TRBV7-2; 9 bases line up with TRBD2. The CDR3 is 16 amino acids. CDR1 is SGHTA and CDR2 is FQGNSA in the germline V gene. The trim removed 5 bases at V and 9 bases at J, leaving 14 bases unmatched. The CDR3 protein is CASSHTGGRAPLEQFF. CDR3 DNA: TGTGCCAGCAGCCATACGGGCGGGAGGGCTCCACTTGAGCAGTTCTTC.

This chain uses TRBV18 with TRBJ2-5; TRBD1 is a possible D gene (5 bases). Trimming removed 2 bases from V and 2 bases from J, with 12 bases in between. The length of the CDR3 is 15 residues. Germline values: CDR1 KGHSH, CDR2 LQKENI. In nucleotides, the CDR3 is TGTGCCAGCTCACCAGGGTGGGGCGCGCAAGAGACCCAGTACTTC. It specifies CASSPGWGAQETQYF.

The CDR3 loop reads CASSLLGTGELFF. CDR3 bases: TGTGCCAGCAGCTTACTAGGCACCGGGGAGCTGTTTTTT. This chain joins TRBV7-9 and TRBJ2-2; D gene ambiguous. The CDR3 runs 13 residues. V was trimmed by 2 bases and J by 4 bases, leaving 5 bases between them. The germline CDR1 and CDR2 sequences are SEHNR and FQNEAQ (reference sequence).

The genes are TRBV7-8 and TRBJ2-1; D perhaps matches TRBD2 (6 bases). Germline values: CDR1 SGHVS, CDR2 FQNEAQ. The CDR3 length is 19 residues. The V and J ends lost 1 base and 5 bases respectively, with 24 bases between them. The CDR3 loop is CASSLVSRGEAGWNNEQFF. DNA of the CDR3: TGTGCCAGCAGCTTAGTATCCCGCGGGGAGGCGGGGTGGAACAATGAGCAGTTCTTC.

The gene calls are TRBV6-5 and TRBJ2-2; 7 bases are shared with TRBD2. Per germline, CDR1 MNHEY and CDR2 SVGAGI. This CDR3 region has 15 residues. J was trimmed by 5 bases and V by 6 bases; bases with no gene match: 9. Here the CDR3 DNA reads TGTGCCAGCAGACTCGACGGGAGGAGGACCGGGGAGCTGTTTTTT. Its translation: CASRLDGRRTGELFF.

The rearrangement uses TRBV6-5 and TRBJ2-7; 8 positions agree with TRBD1. Per the germline V gene, CDR1 is MNHEY and CDR2 is SVGAGI. CDR3 length: 15 amino acids. V lost 5 bases and J lost 0; bases outside the gene matches: 6. CDR3 in amino acids: CASSTTGEGSYEQYF. Written as DNA, the CDR3 is TGTGCCAGCAGTACGACAGGGGAAGGCTCCTACGAGCAGTACTTC.

This chain connects TRBV9 to TRBJ1-3, with D perhaps matching TRBD1 (5 bases). V lost 5 bases, J lost 0 bases, and 9 bases lay in between. The CDR3 covers 14 residues. Germline V gene sequence: CDR1 SGDLS, CDR2 YYNGEE. In nucleotides, the CDR3 is TGTGCCAGCAGGCGGGGGAACTCTGGAAACACCATATATTTT. Amino acids: CASRRGNSGNTIYF.

J is TRBJ2-3 and V is TRBV7-2, with 11 bases fitting TRBD2. CDR1 SGHTA and CDR2 FQGNSA come from the germline V gene. Trimming at V came to 3 bases and at J to 3 bases, leaving 5 bases not matched to a gene. The CDR3 has 16 amino acids. CDR3 bases: TGTGCCAGCAGCTTCACTAGCGGGAGCGCGACAGATACGCAGTATTTT. It translates to CASSFTSGSATDTQYF.

This clone occurred once. This chain connects TRBV29-1 to TRBJ2-1; 9 bases match TRBD2. This CDR3 comprises 15 residues. CDR1 and CDR2 (germline): SQVTM, ANQGSEA. The J segment lost 0 bases and the V segment lost 6 bases, leaving 6 bases of the junction unmatched. For the CDR3, the DNA is TGCAGCGTCTCTAGCGGGGCAAGCTCCTACAATGAGCAGTTCTTC. As protein: CSVSSGASSYNEQFF.

This clone has just a few counts. The chain joins TRBV4-1 to TRBJ1-5; D not resolved. Trimming removed 1 base from V and 6 bases from J, with 7 bases in between. CDR1 and CDR2 (germline): MGHRA, YSYEKL. This CDR3 contains 13 residues. The CDR3 bases are TGCGCCAGCAGCCAAGGCTCGAGTCAGCCCCAGCATTTT. Translated, it gives CASSQGSSQPQHF.